A single sample gave rise to the 2 T cell receptor beta chains below, sequenced in a study of response to subunit inactivated influenza vaccine. TCRdb ran MiXCR on the RT-PCR reads and lists one entry per CDR3 protein. The sample carries around 530,000 distinct CDR3 sequences, 10% to 15% recorded once. The sequencing here drew on PBMCs from blood, taken on the day of vaccination. The receptors derive from a man in his fifties or sixties who received an inactivated influenza vaccine.

This clonotype was detected ten times or more. This chain joins TRBV12-3 or TRBV12-4 and TRBJ2-2; D remains unclear. Between the trimmed V and J ends, which lost 0 bases and 6 bases, there was a span of 11 bases. This CDR3 has 15 residues. CDR3 in amino acids: CASSLALTTAGELFF. DNA for the CDR3: TGTGCCAGCAGTTTAGCGCTAACGACGGCCGGGGAGCTGTTTTTT.

This clonotype was observed a few times. This sequence joins TRBV6-1 and TRBJ2-5; 7 nucleotides match TRBD2. Germline V gene lookup returns CDR1 MNHNS and CDR2 SASEGT. CDR3 length equals 17 residues. The V segment lost 5 bases and the J segment 0 bases; nucleotides outside the gene matches: 12. In DNA form, the CDR3 reads TGTGCCAGCAGTCCTCGGGACTACCTTCCGTACCAAGAGACCCAGTACTTC. This encodes CASSPRDYLPYQETQYF.